These 2 T cell receptor beta chains were all obtained from the same sample, sequenced in a study of Ad26.COV2.S vaccination and SARS-CoV-2 variants (dated by TCRdb to the early 2020s). Libraries were prepared through the immunoSEQ multiplex PCR assay. TCRdb limited this immuneACCESS table to in-frame rearrangements with V and J called. A share of clones is missing; checked studies link under half to unresolved V genes, and the rest is unexplained. This sample holds some 480,000 clones; 70% to 90% were observed only once. The ten most abundant clones make up roughly 13% of the sample. Taken with the paper, the label for treatment or condition translates to: around 19 received Ad26.COV2.S at low or high dose, single or two shots; roughly five received placebo; per-sample allocation not given. Repertoires of vaccine and placebo recipients were sequenced from samples taken on day 63 after the first injection.

The sequencing used peripheral blood, collected in a trial of Ad26.COV2.S vaccine versus placebo. The origin of the receptors is a person aged 18 to 65 who received the Ad26.COV2.S COVID-19 vaccine or a placebo.

The V call is TRBV7-2, the J call TRBJ2-1; unclear D gene. The CDR3 runs 13 residues. Per the germline V gene, CDR1 is SGHTA and CDR2 is FQGNSA. Trimming removed 4 bases from V and 5 bases from J, with 9 bases in between. The CDR3 DNA is TGTGCCAGCAGCTCTCCGCTTAACAATGAGCAGTTCTTC. Its translation: CASSSPLNNEQFF. Using reference TRBV7-2 and TRBJ2-1 for the parts outside the CDR3, the full variable domain is GAGVSQSPSNKVTEKGKDVELRCDPISGHTALYWYRQSLGQGLEFLIYFQGNSAPDKSGLPSDRFSAERTGGSVSTLTIQRTQQEDSAVYLCASSSPLNNEQFFGPGTRLTVL.

This chain uses TRBV13 with TRBJ2-3; no definite D call. The CDR3 is 12 residues long. The V gene's germline CDR1 is PRHDT and CDR2 FYEKMQ (reference sequence). V dropped 5 bases and J dropped 4 bases, with 7 bases sitting between them. The CDR3, as DNA: TGTGCCAGCAGCCCCGTAGCAGATACGCAGTATTTT. It is translated as CASSPVADTQYF.